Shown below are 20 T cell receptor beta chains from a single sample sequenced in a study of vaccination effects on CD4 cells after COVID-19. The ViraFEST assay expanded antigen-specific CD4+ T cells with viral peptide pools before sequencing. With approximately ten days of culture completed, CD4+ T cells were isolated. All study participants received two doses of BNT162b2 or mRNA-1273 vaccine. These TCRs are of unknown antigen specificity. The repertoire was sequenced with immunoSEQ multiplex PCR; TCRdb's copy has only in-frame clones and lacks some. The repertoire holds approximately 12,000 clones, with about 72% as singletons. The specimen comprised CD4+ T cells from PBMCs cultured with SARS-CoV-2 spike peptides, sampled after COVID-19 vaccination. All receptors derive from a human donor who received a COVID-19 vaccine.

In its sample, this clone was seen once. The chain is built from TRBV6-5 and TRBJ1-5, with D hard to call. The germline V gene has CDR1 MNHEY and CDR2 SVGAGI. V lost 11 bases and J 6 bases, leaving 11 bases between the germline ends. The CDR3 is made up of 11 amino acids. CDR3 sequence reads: CASWEVQPQHF. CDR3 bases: TGTGCCTCCTGGGAGGTTCAGCCCCAGCATTTT.

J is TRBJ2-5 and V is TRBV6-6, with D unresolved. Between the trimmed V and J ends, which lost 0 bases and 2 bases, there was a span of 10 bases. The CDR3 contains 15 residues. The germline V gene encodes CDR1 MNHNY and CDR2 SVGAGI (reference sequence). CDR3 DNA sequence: TGTGCCAGCAGTTACTCGAATAGCCTACAAGAGACCCAGTACTTC. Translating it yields CASSYSNSLQETQYF.

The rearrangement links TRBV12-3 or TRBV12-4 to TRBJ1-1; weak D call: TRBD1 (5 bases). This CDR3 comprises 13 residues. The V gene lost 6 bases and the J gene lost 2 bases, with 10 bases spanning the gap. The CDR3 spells CASRPQGNTEAFF. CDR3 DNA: TGTGCCAGCAGGCCTCAGGGTAACACTGAAGCTTTCTTT.

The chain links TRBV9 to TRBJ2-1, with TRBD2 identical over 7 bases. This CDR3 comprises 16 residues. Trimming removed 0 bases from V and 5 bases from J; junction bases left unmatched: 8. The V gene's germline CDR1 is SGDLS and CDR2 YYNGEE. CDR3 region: CASSVGPAGVHNEQFF. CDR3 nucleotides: TGTGCCAGCAGCGTAGGGCCGGCGGGGGTTCACAATGAGCAGTTCTTC. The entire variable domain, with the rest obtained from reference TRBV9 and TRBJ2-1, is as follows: DSGVTQTPKHLITATGQRVTLRCSPRSGDLSVYWYQQSLDQGLQFLIQYYNGEERAKGNILERFSAQQFPDLHSELNLSSLELGDSALYFCASSVGPAGVHNEQFFGPGTRLTVL.

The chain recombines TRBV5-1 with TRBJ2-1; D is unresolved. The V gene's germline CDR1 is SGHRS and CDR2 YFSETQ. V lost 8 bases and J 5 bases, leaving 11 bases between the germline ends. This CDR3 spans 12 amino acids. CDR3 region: CASRDWDNEQFF. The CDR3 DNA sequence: TGCGCCAGTCGTGACTGGGACAATGAGCAGTTCTTC.

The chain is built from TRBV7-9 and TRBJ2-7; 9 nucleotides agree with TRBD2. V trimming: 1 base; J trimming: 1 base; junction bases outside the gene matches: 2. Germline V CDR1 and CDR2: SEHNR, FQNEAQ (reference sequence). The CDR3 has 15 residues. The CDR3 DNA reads TGTGCCAGCAGCTTAGGTCTAGCGGGGTCCTACGAGCAGTACTTC. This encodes CASSLGLAGSYEQYF.

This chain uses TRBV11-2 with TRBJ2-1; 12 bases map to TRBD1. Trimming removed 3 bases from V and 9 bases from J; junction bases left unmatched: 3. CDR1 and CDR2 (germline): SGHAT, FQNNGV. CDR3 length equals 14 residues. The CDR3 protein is CASSFGTGGSEQFF. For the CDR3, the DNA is TGTGCCAGCAGCTTTGGGACAGGGGGCAGTGAGCAGTTCTTC. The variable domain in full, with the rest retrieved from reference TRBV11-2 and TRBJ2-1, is EAGVAQSPRYKIIEKRQSVAFWCNPISGHATLYWYQQILGQGPKLLIQFQNNGVVDDSQLPKDRFSAERLKGVDSTLKIQPAKLEDSAVYLCASSFGTGGSEQFFGPGTRLTVL.

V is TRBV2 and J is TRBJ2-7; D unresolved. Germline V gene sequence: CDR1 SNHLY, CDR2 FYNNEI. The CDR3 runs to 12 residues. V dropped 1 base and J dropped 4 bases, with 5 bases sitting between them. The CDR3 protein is CASSEELYEQYF. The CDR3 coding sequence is TGTGCCAGCAGTGAAGAACTGTACGAGCAGTACTTC.

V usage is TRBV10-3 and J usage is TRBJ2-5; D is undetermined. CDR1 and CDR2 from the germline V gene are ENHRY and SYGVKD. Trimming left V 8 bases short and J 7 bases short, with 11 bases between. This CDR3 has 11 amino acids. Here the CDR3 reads CAIGPERTQYF. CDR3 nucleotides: TGTGCCATCGGTCCAGAGCGGACCCAGTACTTC.

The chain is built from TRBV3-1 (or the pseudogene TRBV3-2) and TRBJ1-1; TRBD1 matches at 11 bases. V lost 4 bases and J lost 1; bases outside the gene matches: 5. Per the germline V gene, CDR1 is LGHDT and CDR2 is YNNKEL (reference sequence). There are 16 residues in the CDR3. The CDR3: CASSPRTGGPNTEAFF. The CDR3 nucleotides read TGTGCCAGCAGCCCCCGGACAGGGGGCCCGAACACTGAAGCTTTCTTT.

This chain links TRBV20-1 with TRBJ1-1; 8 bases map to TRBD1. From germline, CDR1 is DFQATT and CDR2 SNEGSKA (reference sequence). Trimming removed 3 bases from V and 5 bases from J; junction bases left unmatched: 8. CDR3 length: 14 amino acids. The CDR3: CSASQGATPTEAFF. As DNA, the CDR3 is TGCAGTGCTAGTCAGGGGGCGACTCCAACTGAAGCTTTCTTT.

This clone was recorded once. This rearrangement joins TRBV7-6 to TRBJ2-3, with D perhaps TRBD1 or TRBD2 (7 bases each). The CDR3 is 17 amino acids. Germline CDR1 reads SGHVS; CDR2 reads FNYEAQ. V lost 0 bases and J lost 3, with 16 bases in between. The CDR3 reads CASSLALTGEGTDTQYF. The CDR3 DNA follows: TGTGCCAGCAGCTTAGCGTTAACAGGGGAGGGTACAGATACGCAGTATTTT. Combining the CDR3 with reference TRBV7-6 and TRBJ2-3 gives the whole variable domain GAGVSQSPRYKVTKRGQDVALRCDPISGHVSLYWYRQALGQGPEFLTYFNYEAQQDKSGLPNDRFSAERPEGSISTLTIQRTEQRDSAMYRCASSLALTGEGTDTQYFGPGTRLTVL.

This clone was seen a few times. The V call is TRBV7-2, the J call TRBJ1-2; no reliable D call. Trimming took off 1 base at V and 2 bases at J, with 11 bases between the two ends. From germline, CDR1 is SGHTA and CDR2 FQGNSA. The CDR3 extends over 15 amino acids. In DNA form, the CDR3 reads TGTGCCAGCAGCTTAGACCCGGGCGGGAACTATGGCTACACCTTC. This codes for CASSLDPGGNYGYTF.

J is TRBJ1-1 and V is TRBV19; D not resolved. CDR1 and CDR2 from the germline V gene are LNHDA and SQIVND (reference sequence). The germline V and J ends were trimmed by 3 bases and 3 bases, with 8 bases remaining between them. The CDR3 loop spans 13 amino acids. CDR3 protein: CASSIGSYTEAFF. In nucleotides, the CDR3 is TGTGCCAGTAGTATTGGAAGTTACACTGAAGCTTTCTTT.

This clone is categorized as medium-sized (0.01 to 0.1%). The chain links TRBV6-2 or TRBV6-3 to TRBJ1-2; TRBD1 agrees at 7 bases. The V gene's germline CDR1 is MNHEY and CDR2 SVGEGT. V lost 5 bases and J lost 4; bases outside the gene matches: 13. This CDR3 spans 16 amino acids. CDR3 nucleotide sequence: TGTGCCAGCAGTCCGCGACAGGGCGGGGGCCTCTATGGCTACACCTTC. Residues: CASSPRQGGGLYGYTF.

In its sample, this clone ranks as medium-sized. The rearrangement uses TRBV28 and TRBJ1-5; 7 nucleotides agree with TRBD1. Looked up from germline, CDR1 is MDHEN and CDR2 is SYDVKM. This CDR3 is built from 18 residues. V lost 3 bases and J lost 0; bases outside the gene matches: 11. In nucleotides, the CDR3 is TGTGCCAGCAGTTTCCCTCTCCCGGGACAGTATAGCAATCAGCCCCAGCATTTT. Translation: CASSFPLPGQYSNQPQHF.

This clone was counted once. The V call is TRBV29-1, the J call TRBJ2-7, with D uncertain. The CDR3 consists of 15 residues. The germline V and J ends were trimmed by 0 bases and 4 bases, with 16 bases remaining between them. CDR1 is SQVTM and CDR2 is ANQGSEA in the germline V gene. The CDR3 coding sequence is TGCAGCGTTGAAGATCCCCTTCGGCCCGGGTACGAGCAGTACTTC. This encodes CSVEDPLRPGYEQYF.

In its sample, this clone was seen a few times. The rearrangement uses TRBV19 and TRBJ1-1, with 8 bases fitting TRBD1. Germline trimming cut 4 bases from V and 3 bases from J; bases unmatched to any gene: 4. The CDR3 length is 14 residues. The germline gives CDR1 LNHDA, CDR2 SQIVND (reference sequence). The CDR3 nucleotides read TGTGCCAGTAGTACGGGGACAGGACACACTGAAGCTTTCTTT. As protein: CASSTGTGHTEAFF.

The CDR3 coding sequence is TGTGCCAGCAGCTTAGAGTCGGGGGGAAACTATGGCTACACCTTC. Residues: CASSLESGGNYGYTF. The chain links TRBV7-2 to TRBJ1-2; weak D call: TRBD1 (5 bases). This CDR3 is built from 15 residues. Germline V gives CDR1 SGHTA, CDR2 FQGNSA. Trimming took 1 base from V and 2 from J, leaving 11 bases between them.

CDR3 sequence (DNA): TGTGCCAGTAGTATCCTTCCGGGGGCAAGGTCCTACGAGCAGTACTTC. It codes for CASSILPGARSYEQYF. V gene TRBV19 combines with J gene TRBJ2-7; D may correspond to TRBD1 or TRBD2 (6 bases each). V was shortened by 3 bases and J by 1 base, with 16 bases between the two germline ends. The germline gives CDR1 LNHDA, CDR2 SQIVND (reference sequence). The CDR3 has 16 residues.